One TCR beta chain is described in this entry. This sample was included in a study of T cell changes during pregnancy in multiple sclerosis. The CDR3 covers 17 residues. Germline values: CDR1 SGHVS, CDR2 FQNEAQ. After removal of 3 bases from V and 0 bases from J, the junction contained 7 bases not matched to a gene. TCRdb keeps only in-frame clones here, not all; method: immunoSEQ multiplex PCR. The sample lists 65,000 to 95,000 clones, about 93% seen once, with just over 2.5% in the top ten. The chain joins TRBV7-8 to TRBJ2-3; 9 bases fit TRBD2. Specimen: peripheral blood, collected after pregnancy. This clonotype originated in a female donor in good health, enrolled as a control in a pregnancy study. CDR3 region: CASSFRSSGISTDTQYF. The CDR3 DNA reads as TGTGCCAGCAGCTTCCGTTCTAGCGGGATTAGCACAGATACGCAGTATTTT. Using reference TRBV7-8 and TRBJ2-3 for the parts outside the CDR3, the full variable domain is GAGVSQSPRYKVAKRGQDVALRCDPISGHVSLFWYQQALGQGPEFLTYFQNEAQLDKSGLPSDRFFAERPEGSVSTLKIQRTQQEDSAVYLCASSFRSSGISTDTQYFGPGTRLTVL.